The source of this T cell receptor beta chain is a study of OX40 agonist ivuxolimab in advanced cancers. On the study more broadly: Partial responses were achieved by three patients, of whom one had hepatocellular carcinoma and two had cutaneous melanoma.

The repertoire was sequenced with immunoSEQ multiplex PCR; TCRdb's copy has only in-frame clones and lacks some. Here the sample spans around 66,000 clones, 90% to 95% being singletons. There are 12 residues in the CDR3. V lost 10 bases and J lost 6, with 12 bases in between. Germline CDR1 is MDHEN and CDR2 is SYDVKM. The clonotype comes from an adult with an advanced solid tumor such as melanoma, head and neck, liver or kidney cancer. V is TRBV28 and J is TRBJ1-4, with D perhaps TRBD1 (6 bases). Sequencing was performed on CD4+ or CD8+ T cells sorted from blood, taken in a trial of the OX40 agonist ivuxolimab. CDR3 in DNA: TGTGCCACCCAGACAGGAGATGAAAAACTGTTTTTT. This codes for CATQTGDEKLFF.